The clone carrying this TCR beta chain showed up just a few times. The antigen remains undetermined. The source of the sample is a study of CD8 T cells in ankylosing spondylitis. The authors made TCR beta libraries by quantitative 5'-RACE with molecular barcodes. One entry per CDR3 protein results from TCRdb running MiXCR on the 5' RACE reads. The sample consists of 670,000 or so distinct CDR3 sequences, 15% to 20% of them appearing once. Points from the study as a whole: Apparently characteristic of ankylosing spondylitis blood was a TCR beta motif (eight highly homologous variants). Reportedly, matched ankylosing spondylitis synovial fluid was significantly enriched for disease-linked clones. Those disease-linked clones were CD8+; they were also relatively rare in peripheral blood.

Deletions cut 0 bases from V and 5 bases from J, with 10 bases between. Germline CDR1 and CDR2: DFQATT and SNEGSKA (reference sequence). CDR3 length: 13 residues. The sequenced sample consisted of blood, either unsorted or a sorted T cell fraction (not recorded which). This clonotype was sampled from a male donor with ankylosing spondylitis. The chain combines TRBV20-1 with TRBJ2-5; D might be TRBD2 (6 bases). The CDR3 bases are TGCAGTGCTAGAGAGACTAGATTTGAGACCCAGTACTTC. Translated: CSARETRFETQYF.